Below, 10 T cell receptor beta chains from the same sample are listed, as sequenced in a study of blood T cell repertoires in COVID-19. Profiling relied on immunoSEQ multiplex PCR, and the TCRdb table lists in-frame clones only, not all of them. The data show 200,000 or so clones, with around 82% seen just once and about 7.7% held by the top ten. Sequencing was done on a sample of PBMCs or T cells enriched from blood (not recorded which). These receptors all come from a woman between 35 and 50 years old with acute COVID-19.

The rearrangement uses TRBV18 and TRBJ1-4, with 7 bases fitting TRBD1. CDR1 KGHSH and CDR2 LQKENI come from the germline V gene. V gave up 4 bases and J gave up 3 bases; unmatched junction bases: 5. The CDR3 consists of 15 residues. CDR3 nucleotides: TGTGCCAGCTCACTCGACAGGGTGGCTAATGAAAAACTGTTTTTT. Amino acids: CASSLDRVANEKLFF.

The chain carries TRBV19 and TRBJ2-1, with a possible D match to TRBD2 (6 bases). Trimming removed 5 bases from V and 6 bases from J, with 11 bases in between. The CDR3 is made up of 13 amino acids. Looked up from germline, CDR1 is LNHDA and CDR2 is SQIVND (reference sequence). The CDR3 region has the DNA TGTGCCAGTAGTCCCGGACTACTCAATGAGCAGTTCTTC. Its translation: CASSPGLLNEQFF.

The chain couples TRBV2 to TRBJ2-4; 8 nucleotides line up with TRBD1. Germline V gene sequence: CDR1 SNHLY, CDR2 FYNNEI. The CDR3 has 16 residues. After removal of 3 bases from V and 7 bases from J, the junction contained 11 bases not matched to a gene. The CDR3 coding sequence is TGTGCCAGCAGTGACCGGACAGGGTCCCTGGGGAACATTCAGTACTTC. Translated, it gives CASSDRTGSLGNIQYF.

With respect to this clone: A read error may produce the germline difference seen at one junction end. The V and J genes are TRBV24-1 and TRBJ1-2, with a possible D match to TRBD1 (6 bases). Per the germline V gene, CDR1 is KGHDR and CDR2 is SFDVKD. This CDR3 has 11 residues. The CDR3: CATSRGGRQAF. CDR3 sequence (DNA): TGTGCCACCTCTCGGGGGGGGCGGCAAGCCTTC.

V is TRBV14 and J is TRBJ2-1; 9 nucleotides align to TRBD2. Germline CDR1 and CDR2: SGHDN and FVKESK. The trim removed 1 base at V and 5 bases at J, leaving 12 bases unmatched. The CDR3 runs 18 residues. The CDR3 nucleotides read TGTGCCAGCAGCCAAGTAGGAGGATTTGGGACTAGCAACAATGAGCAGTTCTTC. It codes for CASSQVGGFGTSNNEQFF.

The chain is built from TRBV7-9 and TRBJ2-7, with TRBD1 matching over 8 bases. The CDR3 runs 14 residues. Germline lookup yields CDR1 SEHNR and CDR2 FQNEAQ (reference sequence). V was pared by 3 bases and J by 1 base, with 2 bases of the junction left unmatched. CDR3 nucleotides: TGTGCCAGCAGCTTTACAGGGGGGTCCTACGAGCAGTACTTC. This gives the protein CASSFTGGSYEQYF.

The V and J genes are TRBV28 and TRBJ2-7; possibly TRBD1 for D (6 bases). The CDR3 extends over 14 amino acids. V was cut by 1 base and J by 7 bases, with 14 bases left in between. Germline CDR1 is MDHEN and CDR2 is SYDVKM. The CDR3 DNA sequence: TGTGCCAGCAGTTTATCCGGCAGGGGAAGGGAGCAGTACTTC. Translating gives CASSLSGRGREQYF. Looking up the rest from reference TRBV28 and TRBJ2-7 gives the full variable domain: DVKVTQSSRYLVKRTGEKVFLECVQDMDHENMFWYRQDPGLGLRLIYFSYDVKMKEKGDIPEGYSVSREKKERFSLILESASTNQTSMYLCASSLSGRGREQYFGPGTRLTVT.

Turning to this clone: An end of the junction differs from the germline gene, which may be a read error. J is TRBJ1-2 and V is TRBV5-4, with 10 bases aligning to TRBD1. Per germline, CDR1 SGHNT and CDR2 YYREEE (reference sequence). CDR3 size: 15 residues. The CDR3 protein is CASSLASGTGAQYAF. The CDR3 DNA sequence: TGTGCCAGCAGCTTGGCTTCCGGGACAGGGGCTCAATATGCCTTC.

The chain recombines TRBV19 with TRBJ1-1; 8 positions agree with TRBD1. Germline values: CDR1 LNHDA, CDR2 SQIVND (reference sequence). After removal of 4 bases from V and 0 bases from J, the junction contained 7 bases not matched to a gene. This CDR3 contains 16 residues. CDR3 DNA sequence: TGTGCCAGTAGTAAGGCTCCAGGGGGCCTGAACACTGAAGCTTTCTTT. This encodes CASSKAPGGLNTEAFF.

This clone was detected only once. The chain employs TRBV7-9 and TRBJ2-1; 8 bases fit TRBD2. V gave up 7 bases and J gave up 8 bases; unmatched junction bases: 16. The CDR3 sequence is 16 residues long. Germline V gene data show CDR1 as SEHNR and CDR2 as FQNEAQ (reference sequence). The CDR3 DNA sequence: TGTGCCAGCACCCCAAACGGACTAGCAGGAGAAGATGAGCAGTTCTTC. It specifies CASTPNGLAGEDEQFF. Drawing the rest from reference TRBV7-9 and TRBJ2-1, the complete variable domain is DTGVSQNPRHKITKRGQNVTFRCDPISEHNRLYWYRQTLGQGPEFLTYFQNEAQLEKSRLLSDRFSAERPKGSFSTLEIQRTEQGDSAMYLCASTPNGLAGEDEQFFGPGTRLTVL.